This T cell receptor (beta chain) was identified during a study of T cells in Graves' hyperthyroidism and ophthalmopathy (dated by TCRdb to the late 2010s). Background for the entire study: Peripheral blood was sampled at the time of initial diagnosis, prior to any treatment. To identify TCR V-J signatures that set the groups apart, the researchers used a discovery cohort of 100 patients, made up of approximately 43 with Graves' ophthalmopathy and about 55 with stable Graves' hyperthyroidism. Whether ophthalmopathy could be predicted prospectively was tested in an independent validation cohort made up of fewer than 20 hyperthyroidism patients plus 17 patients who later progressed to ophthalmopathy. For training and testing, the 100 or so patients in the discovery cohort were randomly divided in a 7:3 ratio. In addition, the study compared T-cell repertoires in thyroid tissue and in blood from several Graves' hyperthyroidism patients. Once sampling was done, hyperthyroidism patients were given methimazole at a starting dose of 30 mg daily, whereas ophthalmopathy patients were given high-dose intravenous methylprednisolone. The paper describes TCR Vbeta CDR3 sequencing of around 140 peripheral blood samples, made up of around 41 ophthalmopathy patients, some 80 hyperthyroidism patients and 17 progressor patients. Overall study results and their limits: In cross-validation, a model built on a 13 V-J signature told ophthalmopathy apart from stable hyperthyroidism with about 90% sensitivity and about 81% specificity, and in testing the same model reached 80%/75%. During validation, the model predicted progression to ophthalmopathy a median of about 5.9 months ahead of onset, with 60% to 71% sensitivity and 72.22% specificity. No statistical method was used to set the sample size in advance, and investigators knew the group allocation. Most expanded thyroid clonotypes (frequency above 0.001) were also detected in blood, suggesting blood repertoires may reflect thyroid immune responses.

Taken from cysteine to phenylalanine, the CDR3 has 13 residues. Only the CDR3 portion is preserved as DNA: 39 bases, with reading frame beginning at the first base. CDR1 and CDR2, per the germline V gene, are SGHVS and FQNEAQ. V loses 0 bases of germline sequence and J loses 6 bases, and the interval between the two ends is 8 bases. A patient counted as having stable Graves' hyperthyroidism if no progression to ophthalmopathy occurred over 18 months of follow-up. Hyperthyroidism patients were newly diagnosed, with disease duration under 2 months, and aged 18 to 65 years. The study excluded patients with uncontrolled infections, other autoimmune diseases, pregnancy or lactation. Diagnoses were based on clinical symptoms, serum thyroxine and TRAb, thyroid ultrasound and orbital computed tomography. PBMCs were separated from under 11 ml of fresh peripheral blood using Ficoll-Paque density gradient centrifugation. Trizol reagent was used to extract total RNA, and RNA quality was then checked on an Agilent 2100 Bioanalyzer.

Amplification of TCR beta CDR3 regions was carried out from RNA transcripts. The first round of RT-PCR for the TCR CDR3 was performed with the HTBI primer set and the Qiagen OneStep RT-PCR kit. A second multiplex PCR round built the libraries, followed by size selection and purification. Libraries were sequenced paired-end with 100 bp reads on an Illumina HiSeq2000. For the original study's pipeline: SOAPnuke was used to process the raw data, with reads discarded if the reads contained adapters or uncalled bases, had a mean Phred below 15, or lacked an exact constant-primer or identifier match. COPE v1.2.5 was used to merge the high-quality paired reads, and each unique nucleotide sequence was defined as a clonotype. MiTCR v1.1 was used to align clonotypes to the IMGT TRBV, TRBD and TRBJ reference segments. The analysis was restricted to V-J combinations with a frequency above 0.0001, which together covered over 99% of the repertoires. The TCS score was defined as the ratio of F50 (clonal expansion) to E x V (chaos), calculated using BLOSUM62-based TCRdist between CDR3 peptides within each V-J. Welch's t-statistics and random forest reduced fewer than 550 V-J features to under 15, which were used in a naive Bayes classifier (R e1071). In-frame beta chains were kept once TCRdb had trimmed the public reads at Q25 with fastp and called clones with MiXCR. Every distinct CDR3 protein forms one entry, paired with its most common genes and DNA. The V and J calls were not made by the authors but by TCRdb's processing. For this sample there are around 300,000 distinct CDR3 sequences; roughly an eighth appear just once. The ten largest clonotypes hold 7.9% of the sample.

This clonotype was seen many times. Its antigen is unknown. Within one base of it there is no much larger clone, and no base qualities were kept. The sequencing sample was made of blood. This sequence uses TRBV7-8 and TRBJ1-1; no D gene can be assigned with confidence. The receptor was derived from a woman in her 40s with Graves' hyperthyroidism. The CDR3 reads CASSLASIPEAFF. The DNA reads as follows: TGTGCCAGCAGCTTAGCGTCCATCCCTGAAGCTTTCTTT.